The clone carrying this TCR beta chain was seen a single time. Antigen unknown. Germline CDR1 reads SGHRS; CDR2 reads YFSETQ. V was clipped by 0 bases and J by 5 bases; unmatched bases: 4. The CDR3 runs 16 residues. These data come from a study of shared clonotypes between healthy human individuals. Sequencing was performed with immunoSEQ multiplex PCR; in TCRdb, only in-frame clones are kept and a portion is missing. In the table there are some 550,000 clones, roughly 97% of which are singletons. Study outcomes and limitations: Rarefaction curves obtained for sorted subsets showed sequencing incomplete despite large depth.

Sequencing was performed on naive CD4+ T cells sorted from blood. Noted subset: CD45RA+ positively selected. V gene TRBV5-1 combines with J gene TRBJ2-1, with 11 nucleotides matching TRBD2. This clonotype was obtained from a woman in her 30s in good health. The chain's CDR3 is CASSLDGTSGDNEQFF. In DNA form, the CDR3 reads TGCGCCAGCAGCTTGGACGGGACTAGCGGAGACAATGAGCAGTTCTTC.